These 12 T cell receptor beta chains were all obtained from the same sample, sequenced in a study of OX40 agonist ivuxolimab in advanced cancers. Some clones are missing from TCRdb's copy, which holds only in-frame ones; the method was immunoSEQ multiplex PCR. The table shows approximately 88,000 clones, with about 88% occurring only once. Sequencing was performed on CD4+ or CD8+ T cells sorted from blood, taken in a trial of the OX40 agonist ivuxolimab. These TCRs come from an adult with an advanced solid tumor such as melanoma, head and neck, liver or kidney cancer.

As regards this clone: Relative to the germline gene, one junction end is altered; a read error may explain this. In DNA, the CDR3 is TGTGCTAGCAGCTTAGCGGGGGCTAAAGAGACCCAGTACTTC. Translation: CASSLAGAKETQYF. The V and J genes are TRBV7-7 and TRBJ2-5; 9 bases map to TRBD2. CDR3 length: 14 amino acids. Germline values: CDR1 SSHAT, CDR2 FNYEAQ (reference sequence).

The chain recombines TRBV6-5 with TRBJ1-1, with D perhaps matching TRBD1 (5 bases). V was trimmed by 0 bases and J by 4 bases, leaving 9 bases between them. This CDR3 contains 14 residues. Germline V gives CDR1 MNHEY, CDR2 SVGAGI. CDR3 residues: CASSYSGRGTEAFF. The DNA of the CDR3 is TGTGCCAGCAGTTACTCGGGGCGAGGCACTGAAGCTTTCTTT.

This chain links TRBV6-1 with TRBJ1-2, with 7 bases that match TRBD1. The trim removed 6 bases at V and 4 bases at J, leaving 5 bases unmatched. Germline V lookup: CDR1 MNHNS, CDR2 SASEGT. The CDR3 sequence is 13 residues long. CDR3 DNA: TGTGCCAGCAGGGGCCCAGGGGGCTATGGCTACACCTTC. It translates to CASRGPGGYGYTF.

The rearrangement links TRBV7-2 to TRBJ2-5; D is possibly TRBD2 (6 bases). Between the trimmed V and J ends, which lost 2 bases and 10 bases, there was a span of 17 bases. The CDR3 covers 14 residues. Germline V lookup: CDR1 SGHTA, CDR2 FQGNSA. The CDR3 is CASSLRQAGSVQYF. Here the CDR3 DNA reads TGTGCCAGCAGCTTACGGCAGGCGGGGAGTGTCCAGTACTTC.

The genes are TRBV5-1 and TRBJ2-7, with 12 nucleotides matching TRBD1. V trimming: 0 bases; J trimming: 6 bases; junction bases outside the gene matches: 4. CDR3 length: 15 amino acids. CDR1 is SGHRS, CDR2 YFSETQ, per germline. The CDR3 region has the DNA TGCGCCAGCAGCTTGGAAGGGACAGGGGGCTTCGAGCAGTACTTC. Protein sequence: CASSLEGTGGFEQYF. Based on the CDR3 plus reference TRBV5-1 and TRBJ2-7, the full variable domain is KAGVTQTPRYLIKTRGQQVTLSCSPISGHRSVSWYQQTPGQGLQFLFEYFSETQRNKGNFPGRFSGRQFSNSRSEMNVSTLELGDSALYLCASSLEGTGGFEQYFGPGTRLTVT.

The chain employs TRBV2 and TRBJ2-7, with a possible D match to TRBD1 (5 bases). The CDR3 contains 13 residues. Trimming removed 6 bases at V and 3 bases at J, with 12 bases between. Germline loops: CDR1 SNHLY, CDR2 FYNNEI. DNA of the CDR3: TGTGCCAGCAGCCAGGGTCGGTTCTACGAGCAGTACTTC. Protein product: CASSQGRFYEQYF. Based on the CDR3 plus reference TRBV2 and TRBJ2-7, the full variable domain is EPEVTQTPSHQVTQMGQEVILRCVPISNHLYFYWYRQILGQKVEFLVSFYNNEISEKSEIFDDQFSVERPDGSNFTLKIRSTKLEDSAMYFCASSQGRFYEQYFGPGTRLTVT.

The V gene is TRBV18, the J gene TRBJ2-7; TRBD1 or TRBD2 may be the D gene (5 bases each). Germline CDR1 and CDR2: KGHSH and LQKENI. Trimming cost V 2 bases and J 0 bases, with 14 bases left between them. The CDR3 loop spans 16 amino acids. This CDR3 reads CASSPVPGTSSYEQYF. The DNA of the CDR3 is TGTGCCAGCTCACCAGTCCCAGGGACCTCCTCCTACGAGCAGTACTTC.

This sequence joins TRBV29-1 and TRBJ1-5; perhaps TRBD1 as D (6 bases). V lost 6 bases and J 4 bases, leaving 13 bases between the germline ends. The CDR3 is 13 residues long. Germline values: CDR1 SQVTM, CDR2 ANQGSEA. The CDR3, as DNA: TGCAGCGTCGGACAGCAACCTAATCAGCCCCAGCATTTT. Translated: CSVGQQPNQPQHF.

This clone was observed once. A much larger clone lies a single base off, so this may be a read error. The chain recombines TRBV7-2 with TRBJ1-5; D might be TRBD1 (5 bases). Trimming stripped 2 bases from V and 5 bases from J, with 7 bases between. The CDR3 loop spans 13 amino acids. The germline gives CDR1 SGHTA, CDR2 FQGNSA. This CDR3 is CASSLRGDQPQHF. The CDR3 coding sequence is TGTGCCAGCAGCTTACGGGGGGATCAGCCCCAGCATTTT.

This chain links TRBV9 with TRBJ2-2; D is undetermined. V was clipped by 0 bases and J by 4 bases, with 13 bases between them. Looked up from germline, CDR1 is SGDLS and CDR2 is YYNGEE. There are 16 residues in the CDR3. The DNA for the CDR3 is TGTGCCAGCAGCGTAGGGTCCGGACCTCCCACCGGGGAGCTGTTTTTT. It codes for CASSVGSGPPTGELFF.

V gene TRBV10-3 combines with J gene TRBJ2-3; 16 bases agree with TRBD2. From germline, CDR1 is ENHRY and CDR2 SYGVKD. There are 18 residues in the CDR3. V trimming: 2 bases; J trimming: 0 bases; junction bases outside the gene matches: 2. CDR3 nucleotides: TGTGCCATCAGTGAGACGGGACTAGCGGGAGGGAGCACAGATACGCAGTATTTT. It encodes CAISETGLAGGSTDTQYF.

The chain links TRBV6-6 to TRBJ2-7; unclear D gene. This CDR3 is built from 15 residues. The germline gives CDR1 MNHNY, CDR2 SVGAGI (reference sequence). Trimming took 2 bases from V and 3 from J, leaving 14 bases between them. This CDR3 reads CASSYRQTDFYEQYF. The CDR3 DNA is TGTGCCAGCAGTTACCGACAAACCGACTTCTACGAGCAGTACTTC.